This entry lists 26 T cell receptor beta chains sequenced from one sample in a study of identifying expanded T cells in peripheral blood. Sequenced by immunoSEQ multiplex PCR; TCRdb stores in-frame clones only, minus some. The sample comprises around 130,000 clones, roughly 90% of which are singletons, and 8% to 9% rests with the top ten. The specimen sequenced was blood. The origin of the receptors is a person aged 18 to 75 in good health.

V is TRBV13 and J is TRBJ1-1; the D gene is possibly TRBD1 (5 bases). CDR3 length: 14 residues. V lost 1 base and J lost 4, with 10 bases in between. From germline, CDR1 is PRHDT and CDR2 FYEKMQ (reference sequence). The CDR3 loop is CASSLDLGPTEAFF. The CDR3 DNA reads TGTGCCAGCAGCTTAGATCTGGGACCCACTGAAGCTTTCTTT.

CDR3 sequence: CASSQGLVDYNEQFF. The CDR3 DNA is TGCGCCAGCAGCCAAGGACTAGTCGACTACAATGAGCAGTTCTTC. V gene TRBV4-1 combines with J gene TRBJ2-1; weak D call: TRBD2 (6 bases). CDR1 is MGHRA and CDR2 is YSYEKL in the germline V gene. V dropped 1 base and J dropped 3 bases, with 10 bases sitting between them. The CDR3 has 15 amino acids.

The chain recombines TRBV4-2 with TRBJ2-3; TRBD2 might be the D (5 bases). V was shortened by 1 base and J by 2 bases, with 10 bases between the two germline ends. This CDR3 spans 15 amino acids. Germline V gene data show CDR1 as LGHNA and CDR2 as YNFKEQ. The chain's CDR3 is CASSQGGDPTDTQYF. The CDR3 DNA is TGTGCCAGCAGCCAAGGGGGAGACCCCACAGATACGCAGTATTTT.

The V gene is TRBV6-5, the J gene TRBJ2-6, with D perhaps assigned TRBD1 or TRBD2 (5 bases each). In germline, CDR1 is MNHEY, CDR2 SVGAGI. Deletions cut 10 bases from V and 1 base from J, with 11 bases between. CDR3 length: 14 residues. CDR3 DNA sequence: TGTGCCACCCGGGGCGGTTCTGGGGCCAACGTCCTGACTTTC. As protein: CATRGGSGANVLTF.

The chain employs TRBV29-1 and TRBJ1-2, with a tentative D call TRBD1 (5 bases). This CDR3 is 13 amino acids long. Germline V gives CDR1 SQVTM, CDR2 ANQGSEA. V was pared by 0 bases and J by 5 bases, with 10 bases between. The CDR3 DNA is TGCAGCGTTGAAGATTCTCCAGGGTATGGCTACACCTTC. Protein: CSVEDSPGYGYTF. Complete variable domain (other parts from reference TRBV29-1 and TRBJ1-2): SAVISQKPSRDICQRGTSLTIQCQVDSQVTMMFWYRQQPGQSLTLIATANQGSEATYESGFVIDKFPISRPNLTFSTLTVSNMSPEDSSIYLCSVEDSPGYGYTFGSGTRLTVV.

The chain uses TRBV5-5 and TRBJ2-5; TRBD2 aligns across 7 bases. This CDR3 spans 16 amino acids. The V gene's germline CDR1 is SGHKS and CDR2 YYEKEE (reference sequence). V gave up 1 base and J gave up 1 base; unmatched junction bases: 7. The CDR3, as DNA: TGTGCCAGCAGCTTGTGGCTAGCGGCCACCCAAGAGACCCAGTACTTC. It is translated as CASSLWLAATQETQYF.

The chain has TRBV15 and TRBJ2-1; TRBD2 matches 11 bases. Trimming at V came to 5 bases and at J to 2 bases, leaving 8 bases not matched to a gene. This CDR3 is 17 amino acids long. CDR1 and CDR2 (germline): LNHNV, YYDKDF (reference sequence). CDR3 residues: CATSGLAGGPTYNEQFF. CDR3 bases: TGTGCCACCAGCGGGCTAGCGGGAGGCCCGACCTACAATGAGCAGTTCTTC. The full variable domain, with the rest looked up from reference TRBV15 and TRBJ2-1, is DAMVIQNPRYQVTQFGKPVTLSCSQTLNHNVMYWYQQKSSQAPKLLFHYYDKDFNNEADTPDNFQSRRPNTSFCFLDIRSPGLGDTAMYLCATSGLAGGPTYNEQFFGPGTRLTVL.

The V call is TRBV9, the J call TRBJ1-2, with D maybe TRBD1 (6 bases). This CDR3 is built from 15 residues. V dropped 5 bases and J dropped 3 bases, with 17 bases sitting between them. Germline V gene sequence: CDR1 SGDLS, CDR2 YYNGEE. CDR3: CASSPATGNDYGYTF. The CDR3 DNA reads as TGTGCCAGCAGTCCGGCCACAGGGAACGACTATGGCTACACCTTC.

The J gene is TRBJ1-2, the V gene TRBV7-2; 8 bases map to TRBD1. The CDR3 loop spans 14 amino acids. Germline V gives CDR1 SGHTA, CDR2 FQGNSA. V was clipped by 4 bases and J by 2 bases; unmatched bases: 3. CDR3 residues: CASSYGTGNYGYTF. CDR3 DNA: TGTGCCAGCAGCTACGGGACAGGCAACTATGGCTACACCTTC.

The rearrangement joins TRBV27 to TRBJ2-2, with 8 positions matching TRBD2. The CDR3 consists of 15 residues. The J segment lost 6 bases and the V segment lost 4 bases, leaving 7 bases of the junction unmatched. CDR1 and CDR2 from the germline V gene are MNHEY and SMNVEV (reference sequence). Here the CDR3 reads CASSSPGRVPGELFF. DNA of the CDR3: TGTGCCAGCAGTTCCCCCGGGAGGGTCCCCGGGGAGCTGTTTTTT.

The chain is built from TRBV7-2 and TRBJ2-5, with 9 bases lining up with TRBD2. Germline CDR1 reads SGHTA; CDR2 reads FQGNSA. V gave up 1 base and J gave up 3 bases; unmatched junction bases: 6. This CDR3 has 16 amino acids. In DNA, the CDR3 is TGTGCCAGCAGCTTAGGGATGACTAGCGGAAAAGAGACCCAGTACTTC. Its translation is CASSLGMTSGKETQYF. Supplemented by reference TRBV7-2 and TRBJ2-5, the full variable domain reads GAGVSQSPSNKVTEKGKDVELRCDPISGHTALYWYRQSLGQGLEFLIYFQGNSAPDKSGLPSDRFSAERTGGSVSTLTIQRTQQEDSAVYLCASSLGMTSGKETQYFGPGTRLLVL.

The chain links TRBV7-6 to TRBJ2-1, with 9 bases identical to TRBD2. J was trimmed by 5 bases and V by 5 bases; bases with no gene match: 10. The CDR3 has 16 amino acids. The germline gives CDR1 SGHVS, CDR2 FNYEAQ. The CDR3 coding sequence is TGTGCCAGCAGCCCACCCGGGCTAGCGGGGAACAATGAGCAGTTCTTC. The encoded protein is CASSPPGLAGNNEQFF.

The V gene is TRBV7-9, the J gene TRBJ2-5; D remains ambiguous. This CDR3 comprises 15 residues. Deletions cut 1 base from V and 2 bases from J, with 11 bases between. Germline V gives CDR1 SEHNR, CDR2 FQNEAQ (reference sequence). Here the CDR3 reads CASSLDSASQETQYF. The CDR3 DNA follows: TGTGCCAGCAGCTTAGACAGCGCCAGTCAAGAGACCCAGTACTTC.

The chain joins TRBV9 to TRBJ2-7; no firm D call. The germline gives CDR1 SGDLS, CDR2 YYNGEE. This CDR3 contains 13 residues. Trimming cost V 7 bases and J 3 bases, with 14 bases left between them. DNA for the CDR3: TGTGCCAGCGGGATGGAGCAGAACTACGAGCAGTACTTC. Amino acid sequence: CASGMEQNYEQYF.

The gene calls are TRBV29-1 and TRBJ2-1, with 7 bases aligning to TRBD2. From germline, CDR1 is SQVTM and CDR2 ANQGSEA. J gave up 7 bases and V 3 bases, and 12 bases lay outside the gene matches. CDR3 length: 15 residues. Here the CDR3 DNA reads TGCAGCGTTGATCGTCCTTGGGCTAGCGGAAATGAGCAGTTCTTC. Protein: CSVDRPWASGNEQFF.

The rearrangement links TRBV2 to TRBJ2-1; D not certain. V was pared by 6 bases and J by 2 bases, with 2 bases between. The CDR3 runs to 11 residues. From germline, CDR1 is SNHLY and CDR2 FYNNEI. The CDR3 DNA follows: TGTGCCAGCAGGGCCTACAATGAGCAGTTCTTC. It codes for CASRAYNEQFF. Variable domain in full (rest from reference TRBV2 and TRBJ2-1): EPEVTQTPSHQVTQMGQEVILRCVPISNHLYFYWYRQILGQKVEFLVSFYNNEISEKSEIFDDQFSVERPDGSNFTLKIRSTKLEDSAMYFCASRAYNEQFFGPGTRLTVL.

The chain recombines TRBV7-2 with TRBJ1-1; no reliable D call. The CDR3 consists of 13 residues. V gave up 2 bases and J gave up 2 bases, with 6 bases separating them. Germline assignment: CDR1 SGHTA and CDR2 FQGNSA. The CDR3 DNA is TGTGCCAGCAGCTTATCGGGAAACACTGAAGCTTTCTTT. Protein: CASSLSGNTEAFF.

This sequence joins TRBV10-3 and TRBJ1-2; 7 bases match TRBD1. The ends lost 6 bases at V and 10 bases at J; junction bases unmatched: 11. Germline V gives CDR1 ENHRY, CDR2 SYGVKD. The CDR3 contains 13 residues. In DNA form, the CDR3 reads TGTGCCATCAGGGAGGACAGGCTGGACGACTACACCTTC. Amino acids: CAIREDRLDDYTF.

CDR3 bases: TGTGCCAGCAGCCCCCGTGGGTCCTACGAGCAGTACTTC. It translates to CASSPRGSYEQYF. The V and J genes are TRBV11-2 and TRBJ2-7; D is unresolved. V lost 5 bases and J 1 base, leaving 9 bases between the germline ends. This CDR3 comprises 13 residues. Germline loops: CDR1 SGHAT, CDR2 FQNNGV.

V usage is TRBV11-2 and J usage is TRBJ2-1, with 7 positions matching TRBD2. From germline, CDR1 is SGHAT and CDR2 FQNNGV. CDR3 size: 15 residues. V was pared by 1 base and J by 2 bases, with 2 bases of the junction left unmatched. The CDR3 is CASSLVLAAYNEQFF. Here the CDR3 DNA reads TGTGCCAGCAGCTTAGTTCTAGCGGCCTACAATGAGCAGTTCTTC.

A few counts support this clone. The genes are TRBV19 and TRBJ2-2; no definite D call. The CDR3 runs 14 residues. Germline CDR1 reads LNHDA; CDR2 reads SQIVND (reference sequence). The V gene lost 2 bases and the J gene lost 6 bases, with 10 bases spanning the gap. CDR3 nucleotides: TGTGCCAGTAGTATACGGGCAGGCCCCGGGGAGCTGTTTTTT. This gives the protein CASSIRAGPGELFF. The full variable domain, its missing parts supplied by reference TRBV19 and TRBJ2-2, is DGGITQSPKYLFRKEGQNVTLSCEQNLNHDAMYWYRQDPGQGLRLIYYSQIVNDFQKGDIAEGYSVSREKKESFPLTVTSAQKNPTAFYLCASSIRAGPGELFFGEGSRLTVL.

V and J are TRBV7-2 and TRBJ2-7, with TRBD1 matching 9 bases. The J segment lost 0 bases and the V segment lost 5 bases, leaving 5 bases of the junction unmatched. The CDR3 has 15 residues. The germline CDR1 and CDR2 sequences are SGHTA and FQGNSA. CDR3 DNA: TGTGCCAGCAGCACAGGACAGGGGCCCTCCTACGAGCAGTACTTC. It is translated as CASSTGQGPSYEQYF.

This clone was detected only once. This sequence joins TRBV7-2 and TRBJ2-5; unclear D gene. Germline-derived CDR1 and CDR2 are SGHTA and FQGNSA. CDR3 size: 13 residues. The V end was cut by 3 bases, the J end by 2 bases, with 7 bases between. This CDR3 reads CASSFLRQETQYF. In nucleotides, the CDR3 is TGTGCCAGCAGCTTCTTGCGACAAGAGACCCAGTACTTC.

The chain is built from TRBV29-1 and TRBJ1-1; 9 nucleotides match TRBD1. Germline-derived CDR1 and CDR2 are SQVTM and ANQGSEA. The CDR3 is 16 residues long. V lost 0 bases and J lost 1; bases outside the gene matches: 6. CDR3 in amino acids: CSVEDLGQGWNTEAFF. CDR3 sequence (DNA): TGCAGCGTTGAAGATCTGGGACAGGGTTGGAACACTGAAGCTTTCTTT.

The V gene is TRBV28, the J gene TRBJ2-3, with D uncertain. V gave up 3 bases and J gave up 10 bases, with 11 bases separating them. In germline, CDR1 is MDHEN, CDR2 SYDVKM. There are 12 residues in the CDR3. As DNA, the CDR3 is TGTGCCAGCAGTTTCAAGCGAGAGCCGCAGTATTTT. Encoded protein: CASSFKREPQYF.

The gene calls are TRBV19 and TRBJ2-7, with D perhaps assigned TRBD1 or TRBD2 (6 bases each). The CDR3 consists of 15 residues. With 0 bases removed from V and 3 bases from J, the gap between germline ends came to 12 bases. Per the germline V gene, CDR1 is LNHDA and CDR2 is SQIVND (reference sequence). The CDR3 here is CASSIEQGLIYEQYF. In DNA, the CDR3 is TGTGCCAGTAGTATAGAACAGGGACTTATCTACGAGCAGTACTTC.